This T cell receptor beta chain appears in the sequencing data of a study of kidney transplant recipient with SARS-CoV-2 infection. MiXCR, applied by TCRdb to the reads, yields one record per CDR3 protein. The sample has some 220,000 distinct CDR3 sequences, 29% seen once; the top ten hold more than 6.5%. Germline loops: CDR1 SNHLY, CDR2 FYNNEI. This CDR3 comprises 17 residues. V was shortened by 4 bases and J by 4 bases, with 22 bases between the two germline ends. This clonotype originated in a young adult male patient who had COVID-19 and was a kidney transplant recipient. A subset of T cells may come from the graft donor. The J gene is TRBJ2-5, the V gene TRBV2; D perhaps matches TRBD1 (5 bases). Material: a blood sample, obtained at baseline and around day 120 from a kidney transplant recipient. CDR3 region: CASSGSYDSRVAETQYF. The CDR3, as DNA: TGTGCCAGCAGTGGGTCCTACGACAGTCGGGTGGCAGAGACCCAGTACTTC.